Following are 20 T cell receptor beta chains from one sample sequenced in a study of CD8+ T cells in alopecia areata. RNA was isolated and reverse transcribed to cDNA, the sequencing template. Produced via immunoSEQ multiplex PCR; TCRdb's table is partial and in-frame only. The data hold 93,000 or so clones, with 85% to 90% observed a single time. The treatment here: oral pan-JAK inhibitor, 5-10 mg twice daily. The sequences come from CD8+ T cells sorted from blood, collected between weeks 30 and 35, from a patient treated with tofacitinib. The source is a human donor with alopecia areata.

This chain uses TRBV5-6 with TRBJ1-2; 8 bases align to TRBD1. V lost 0 bases to trimming and J lost 4 bases; unmatched junction nucleotides: 2. The germline V gene encodes CDR1 SGHDT and CDR2 YYEEEE. The CDR3 contains 14 residues. The CDR3 spells CASSLGQGAYGYTF. CDR3 bases: TGTGCCAGCAGCTTGGGCCAGGGGGCCTATGGCTACACCTTC.

This chain joins TRBV7-6 and TRBJ2-3; D is undetermined. Germline loops: CDR1 SGHVS, CDR2 FNYEAQ. V dropped 3 bases and J dropped 6 bases, with 10 bases sitting between them. There are 13 residues in the CDR3. This CDR3 is CASSLKFWDTQYF. In DNA form, the CDR3 reads TGTGCCAGCAGCTTGAAGTTTTGGGATACGCAGTATTTT.

This clone occurred once. V gene TRBV6-5 combines with J gene TRBJ1-1; D is perhaps TRBD1 (5 bases). Trimming left V 6 bases short and J 7 bases short, with 12 bases between. The CDR3 length is 12 residues. Germline loops: CDR1 MNHEY, CDR2 SVGAGI. CDR3 nucleotide sequence: TGTGCCAGCAGCAGGGACCTCCATGAAGCTTTCTTT. It specifies CASSRDLHEAFF.

This chain joins TRBV5-5 and TRBJ2-7; D is possibly TRBD1 (5 bases). The germline V and J ends were trimmed by 4 bases and 3 bases, with 11 bases remaining between them. Germline-derived CDR1 and CDR2 are SGHKS and YYEKEE (reference sequence). The length of the CDR3 is 13 residues. As DNA, the CDR3 is TGTGCCAGCAGCACTACAGGTTACTACGAGCAGTACTTC. This sequence encodes CASSTTGYYEQYF.

This chain uses TRBV27 with TRBJ2-5; tentative D call: TRBD1 (5 bases). The V end lost 9 bases, the J end lost 5 bases, and 28 bases lay between the germline ends. CDR3 length equals 17 residues. Per the germline V gene, CDR1 is MNHEY and CDR2 is SMNVEV (reference sequence). CDR3: CARPLVSRARSSETQYF. CDR3 in DNA: TGTGCCAGACCCCTGGTTTCCAGGGCTCGGTCGTCGGAGACCCAGTACTTC.

CDR3 in DNA: TGTGCCAGCCGTGGGGGGGACGAATATGGCTACACCTTC. Its translation is CASRGGDEYGYTF. The chain uses TRBV6-1 and TRBJ1-2; tentative D call: TRBD1 (5 bases). V lost 8 bases and J 5 bases, leaving 15 bases between the germline ends. Germline CDR1 and CDR2: MNHNS and SASEGT. This CDR3 spans 13 amino acids.

CDR3 nucleotide sequence: TGTGCCAGCAGCTCCGACAGGGCCCTATACGAGCAGTACTTC. Its translation: CASSSDRALYEQYF. V and J are TRBV5-4 and TRBJ2-7, with 7 bases fitting TRBD1. The CDR3 sequence is 14 residues long. With V trimmed by 3 bases and J by 4 bases, 7 bases remained unmatched. Germline CDR1 and CDR2: SGHNT and YYREEE (reference sequence).

J is TRBJ2-1 and V is TRBV10-2; maybe TRBD2 (6 bases). The germline CDR1 and CDR2 sequences are WSHSY and SAAADI. V was trimmed by 3 bases and J by 8 bases, leaving 14 bases between them. CDR3 length: 14 amino acids. CDR3 bases: TGCGCCAGCAGTGATCCGGGACTTTGGGATGAGCAGTTCTTC. Its protein is CASSDPGLWDEQFF.

The CDR3 DNA reads TGTGCCGGGTTTGGGGACAGGGGTTACAATGAGCAGTTCTTC. It translates to CAGFGDRGYNEQFF. The chain couples TRBV7-9 to TRBJ2-1; the match to TRBD1 covers 10 bases. Germline V gives CDR1 SEHNR, CDR2 FQNEAQ (reference sequence). This CDR3 spans 14 amino acids. V was pared by 11 bases and J by 4 bases, with 8 bases of the junction left unmatched.

This clone has more than one count but fewer than ten. The V call is TRBV30, the J call TRBJ2-1; D uncertain. CDR3 length: 11 amino acids. Deletions cut 5 bases from V and 5 bases from J, with 7 bases between. Germline loops: CDR1 GTSNPN, CDR2 SVGIG (reference sequence). Here the CDR3 reads CAWDRNNEQFF. DNA of the CDR3: TGTGCCTGGGATCGAAACAATGAGCAGTTCTTC.

The V gene is TRBV2, the J gene TRBJ1-4; maybe TRBD1 (6 bases). The length of the CDR3 is 14 residues. Trimming took off 7 bases at V and 8 bases at J, with 17 bases between the two ends. The germline CDR1 and CDR2 sequences are SNHLY and FYNNEI. The DNA of the CDR3 is TGTGCCAGCATTGGGACACTCTCCCGGGAAAAACTGTTTTTT. It yields the protein CASIGTLSREKLFF.

CDR3 region: CSGLTSGSGTGTDTQYF. In DNA form, the CDR3 reads TGCAGCGGCCTGACTAGCGGGAGTGGTACGGGCACAGATACGCAGTATTTT. The chain joins TRBV29-1 to TRBJ2-3; TRBD2 matches at 12 bases. This CDR3 spans 17 amino acids. V gave up 7 bases and J gave up 1 base; unmatched junction bases: 12. Germline V lookup: CDR1 SQVTM, CDR2 ANQGSEA.

This chain joins TRBV29-1 and TRBJ2-1; the match to TRBD2 covers 7 bases. Trimming at V came to 7 bases and at J to 4 bases, leaving 13 bases not matched to a gene. The germline V gene encodes CDR1 SQVTM and CDR2 ANQGSEA. The CDR3 spans 15 residues. CDR3 bases: TGCAGCGCTACACACACTGGGGGGGAGTACAATGAGCAGTTCTTC. The encoded protein is CSATHTGGEYNEQFF.

The CDR3 DNA follows: TGCAGCGTTGATGGGGGGCGTTACTTGAACACTGAAGCTTTCTTT. Protein product: CSVDGGRYLNTEAFF. This chain links TRBV29-1 with TRBJ1-1, with a tentative D call TRBD1 (6 bases). The CDR3 runs 15 residues. Per the germline V gene, CDR1 is SQVTM and CDR2 is ANQGSEA. Trimming took 3 bases from V and 0 from J, leaving 14 bases between them.

J is TRBJ2-1 and V is TRBV7-7; D remains unclear. This CDR3 has 15 residues. From germline, CDR1 is SSHAT and CDR2 FNYEAQ (reference sequence). V was trimmed by 0 bases and J by 0 bases, leaving 6 bases between them. Here the CDR3 reads CASSLARSSYNEQFF. CDR3 DNA: TGTGCCAGCAGCTTAGCGCGCAGCTCCTACAATGAGCAGTTCTTC.

The chain uses TRBV7-3 and TRBJ2-1, with D perhaps being TRBD1 or TRBD2 (6 bases each). Germline V gene lookup returns CDR1 SGHTA and CDR2 FQGTGA. V dropped 4 bases and J dropped 4 bases, with 20 bases sitting between them. This CDR3 spans 17 amino acids. This CDR3 reads CASSSYGGRGSYNEQFF. As DNA, the CDR3 is TGTGCCAGCAGCTCCTACGGGGGCCGGGGATCATACAATGAGCAGTTCTTC.

The V and J genes are TRBV4-1 and TRBJ2-7; a possible D gene is TRBD2 (7 bases). CDR1 MGHRA and CDR2 YSYEKL come from the germline V gene. V dropped 2 bases and J dropped 5 bases, with 16 bases sitting between them. The CDR3 length is 15 residues. CDR3 protein: CASSQSGGGAHEQYF. CDR3 nucleotides: TGCGCCAGCAGCCAATCAGGTGGGGGGGCCCACGAGCAGTACTTC.

The gene calls are TRBV27 and TRBJ2-3; TRBD2 aligns across 11 bases. From germline, CDR1 is MNHEY and CDR2 SMNVEV (reference sequence). With 1 base clipped from V and 2 bases from J, the junction kept 5 bases outside the gene matches. CDR3 length: 17 amino acids. CDR3 loop: CASSLWGSGGATDTQYF. CDR3 in DNA: TGTGCCAGCAGTTTATGGGGTAGCGGGGGGGCCACAGATACGCAGTATTTT.

The rearrangement links TRBV29-1 to TRBJ2-1; D may be TRBD1 or TRBD2 (7 bases each). There are 13 residues in the CDR3. V lost 6 bases to trimming and J lost 8 bases, with 17 bases between them. Germline assignment: CDR1 SQVTM and CDR2 ANQGSEA. The CDR3 DNA is TGCAGCGTCGTCCCCCAGGGGGGGCATGAGCAGTTCTTC. Protein: CSVVPQGGHEQFF.

The chain uses TRBV29-1 and TRBJ2-7; maybe TRBD1 (7 bases). The CDR3 contains 19 residues. CDR1 is SQVTM, CDR2 ANQGSEA, per germline. Trimming stripped 1 base from V and 0 bases from J, with 25 bases between. The CDR3 is CSVEGRHSGQGGGSYEQYF. CDR3 nucleotides: TGCAGCGTTGAAGGTCGCCACTCAGGGCAGGGGGGCGGCTCCTACGAGCAGTACTTC.